What follows are 18 T cell receptor beta chains derived from one specimen sequenced in a study of shared T cell receptors in the human thymus. Generated by immunoSEQ multiplex PCR, the TCRdb table keeps only in-frame clones and is missing some. The repertoire holds 700,000 or so clones, approximately 85% seen once, with roughly 0.01% in the top ten. These data were also reused for a study on human thymus T cells.

The specimen was thymocytes. The receptors were sampled from a girl in the first two years of life with a congenital heart defect.

The gene calls are TRBV19 and TRBJ1-2; 9 nucleotides align to TRBD1. This CDR3 contains 14 residues. CDR1 is LNHDA and CDR2 is SQIVND in the germline V gene (reference sequence). The V and J ends lost 7 bases and 13 bases, in that order; junction bases with no gene match: 16. As DNA, the CDR3 is TGTGCCAGTACCCCTACCCGGGACAGGGAGAGAGGCACCTTC. The encoded protein is CASTPTRDRERGTF.

The V gene is TRBV5-4, the J gene TRBJ1-2; 7 bases agree with TRBD1. This CDR3 comprises 18 residues. From germline, CDR1 is SGHNT and CDR2 YYREEE (reference sequence). V lost 0 bases, J lost 4 bases, and 15 bases stayed unmatched. The CDR3 sequence: CASSLGLRDRSHFYGYTF. CDR3 in DNA: TGTGCCAGCAGCTTGGGGCTTCGGGACAGATCCCATTTCTATGGCTACACCTTC.

The genes are TRBV19 and TRBJ1-6, with D tentatively TRBD1 (5 bases). Germline CDR1 reads LNHDA; CDR2 reads SQIVND (reference sequence). CDR3 size: 16 residues. V was pared by 8 bases and J by 7 bases, with 21 bases between. As DNA, the CDR3 is TGTGCCAGTGCTTCTGGGGGGTTAGGTCTGAATTCACCCCTCCACTTT. Its protein is CASASGGLGLNSPLHF.

V is TRBV4-1 and J is TRBJ1-6; D is unclear. Germline CDR1 MGHRA, CDR2 YSYEKL. The CDR3 extends over 14 amino acids. V lost 1 base and J lost 4, with 5 bases in between. This chain's CDR3 is CASSQVPYNSPLHF. The CDR3 DNA sequence: TGCGCCAGCAGCCAAGTCCCGTATAATTCACCCCTCCACTTT.

The chain is built from TRBV4-3 and TRBJ2-1; D is undetermined. This CDR3 is built from 19 residues. Germline CDR1 and CDR2: LGHNA and YSLEER. The V gene lost 3 bases and the J gene lost 3 bases, with 24 bases spanning the gap. The CDR3 spells CASSHQSPRETVGYNEQFF. CDR3 nucleotides: TGCGCCAGCAGCCATCAGAGCCCTAGAGAGACGGTAGGCTACAATGAGCAGTTCTTC.

The V call is TRBV6-5, the J call TRBJ2-5; the D is unclear. With the DNA end fitting TRBJ2-7 better, the J assignment may be wrong. The length of the CDR3 is 15 residues. CDR1 and CDR2 from the germline V gene are MNHEY and SVGAGI. The DNA for the CDR3 is TGTGCCAGCAGCCTGTTAGGCCCTGACTCCTACGAGCAGTACTTC. It translates to CASSLLGPDSYEQYF.

This chain uses TRBV6-5 with TRBJ1-2; D gene uncertain. CDR1 is MNHEY and CDR2 is SVGAGI in the germline V gene. The CDR3 is made up of 14 amino acids. Trimming shortened V by 2 bases and J by 8 bases, and 15 bases separated the two germline ends. The CDR3 DNA is TGTGCCAGCAGTTACGGGCAGGCGGGTCCCGGCTACACCTTC. As protein: CASSYGQAGPGYTF.

V gene TRBV5-1 combines with J gene TRBJ1-5; D uncertain. Trimming removed 0 bases from V and 6 bases from J, with 7 bases in between. Germline CDR1 SGHRS, CDR2 YFSETQ. CDR3 size: 13 residues. The CDR3 DNA reads as TGCGCCAGCAGCTTGGACTCGGGTCAGCCCCAGCATTTT. Its translation: CASSLDSGQPQHF.

The V and J genes are TRBV4-1 and TRBJ1-1; TRBD1 is a possible D gene (5 bases). From germline, CDR1 is MGHRA and CDR2 YSYEKL. V lost 1 base, J lost 0 bases, and 12 bases lay in between. CDR3 size: 16 residues. The CDR3 DNA is TGCGCCAGCAGCCAAGGGACATACGGATTGAACACTGAAGCTTTCTTT. Translating gives CASSQGTYGLNTEAFF.

This clone showed up just once. The chain combines TRBV28 with TRBJ1-1; D unresolved. Germline CDR1 and CDR2: MDHEN and SYDVKM. CDR3 length: 12 amino acids. V lost 5 bases, J lost 12 bases, and 16 bases lay in between. The CDR3 DNA is TGTGCCAGCAGTCCCGAGAGGGCATCCCCTTTCTTT. It is translated as CASSPERASPFF.

The V call is TRBV2, the J call TRBJ2-7, with 7 bases lining up with TRBD2. The germline CDR1 and CDR2 sequences are SNHLY and FYNNEI. V dropped 10 bases and J dropped 0; count of bases not matched to a gene: 9. CDR3 length equals 14 residues. CDR3 residues: CATSGGLSSYEQYF. The CDR3 DNA is TGTGCCACGTCGGGGGGTCTGAGCTCCTACGAGCAGTACTTC.

V and J are TRBV9 and TRBJ2-5, with D perhaps TRBD2 (5 bases). The CDR3 covers 14 residues. Trimming took off 3 bases at V and 2 bases at J, with 11 bases between the two ends. Per germline, CDR1 SGDLS and CDR2 YYNGEE. The CDR3 loop reads CASSGGVNQETQYF. CDR3 nucleotide sequence: TGTGCCAGCAGCGGGGGAGTTAATCAAGAGACCCAGTACTTC.

This chain joins TRBV6-5 and TRBJ2-7; a weak D match, TRBD1 (6 bases). CDR1 MNHEY and CDR2 SVGAGI come from the germline V gene. Trimming took 6 bases from V and 4 from J, leaving 19 bases between them. The CDR3 is 15 residues long. Here the CDR3 DNA reads TGTGCCAGCAGGCAGACCCCCGCGGACAGTTACGAGCAGTACTTC. Amino acid sequence: CASRQTPADSYEQYF.

The genes are TRBV7-9 and TRBJ1-1, with 7 bases aligning to TRBD1. In germline, CDR1 is SEHNR, CDR2 FQNEAQ (reference sequence). J gave up 4 bases and V 6 bases, and 2 bases lay outside the gene matches. There are 12 residues in the CDR3. In nucleotides, the CDR3 is TGTGCCAGCAGGGGGACAGTCACTGAAGCTTTCTTT. Protein sequence: CASRGTVTEAFF.

J is TRBJ2-5 and V is TRBV11-2; D is perhaps TRBD1 (5 bases). V lost 2 bases, J lost 5 bases, and 21 bases lay in between. There are 17 residues in the CDR3. Germline V gene sequence: CDR1 SGHAT, CDR2 FQNNGV. CDR3 loop: CASSLLAPTDTPETQYF. In DNA form, the CDR3 reads TGTGCCAGCAGCTTATTAGCCCCGACAGACACCCCGGAGACCCAGTACTTC.

This clone was detected once. The J gene is TRBJ1-1, the V gene TRBV5-1; 7 bases fit TRBD1. V shed 5 bases and J 5 bases; nucleotides not matched to a gene: 9. CDR3 size: 14 residues. Per the germline V gene, CDR1 is SGHRS and CDR2 is YFSETQ. CDR3 sequence reads: CASRRDRGRTEAFF. In nucleotides, the CDR3 is TGCGCCAGCAGGAGGGACAGAGGTAGAACTGAAGCTTTCTTT. The full variable domain, completed using reference TRBV5-1 and TRBJ1-1, is KAGVTQTPRYLIKTRGQQVTLSCSPISGHRSVSWYQQTPGQGLQFLFEYFSETQRNKGNFPGRFSGRQFSNSRSEMNVSTLELGDSALYLCASRRDRGRTEAFFGQGTRLTVV.

The genes are TRBV5-1 and TRBJ2-1; 9 bases fit TRBD1. With V trimmed by 3 bases and J by 3 bases, 10 bases remained unmatched. The CDR3 length is 17 residues. Germline CDR1 SGHRS, CDR2 YFSETQ. CDR3 loop: CASSSYYRDRDYNEQFF. The CDR3 DNA reads as TGCGCCAGCAGCTCCTACTACCGGGACAGGGACTACAATGAGCAGTTCTTC.

The genes are TRBV30 and TRBJ1-4; TRBD1 might be the D (5 bases). CDR1 GTSNPN and CDR2 SVGIG come from the germline V gene (reference sequence). Trimming took off 0 bases at V and 3 bases at J, with 17 bases between the two ends. The CDR3 sequence is 17 residues long. CDR3 sequence (DNA): TGTGCCTGGAGTGTACCCATCAGACAGAGCCCTAATGAAAAACTGTTTTTT. As protein: CAWSVPIRQSPNEKLFF.